The entry that follows covers one T cell receptor beta chain sequence. Antigen unknown. CDR3 length equals 17 residues. The V and J ends lost 5 bases and 5 bases, in that order; junction bases with no gene match: 16. In germline, CDR1 is SGHNT, CDR2 YENEEA. This sample was taken from a study of T cells in localized non-small cell lung cancer. Study outcomes and limitations: Overall survival was longer when the density of T cells in the blood was higher.

The data were produced by immunoSEQ multiplex PCR, yet TCRdb's version contains in-frame clones alone and is incomplete. This table has about 2,000 clones, 30% appearing once. The receptor comes from a woman aged 35 to 70 with stage II squamous cell lung carcinoma. V and J are TRBV11-3 and TRBJ2-7, with 9 bases lining up with TRBD1. The starting material was normal lung tissue next to the tumor, obtained before any cancer treatment. For the CDR3, the DNA is TGTGCCAGCAGCCTCATATTCCCGGGACAGGGAGCCAACGAGCAGTACTTC. Residues: CASSLIFPGQGANEQYF.